This TCR beta chain was recorded in a study of CD8+ T cells in alopecia areata. Study overall: Tofacitinib ran 6 to 18 months, followed by 6 months off drug. Study results and caveats: Besides other cells, scalp samples also yield sequences of resident alphabeta T cells from normal skin. In lesional scalp, particularly from alopecia totalis/universalis, clonality was higher than in normal scalp.

Concerning this clone itself: Antigen unknown.

Peripheral blood and lesional scalp punch biopsies came from alopecia areata patients. Once RNA had been extracted, it was reverse transcribed into cDNA to act as the sequencing template. Assay: immunoSEQ multiplex PCR; the TCRdb copy retains only in-frame clones and omits some. The table lists 250,000 or so clones, about 68% of them singletons. Germline CDR1 SQVTM, CDR2 ANQGSEA. The CDR3 loop spans 14 amino acids. Trimming took 7 bases from V and 1 from J, leaving 16 bases between them. The sequence came from a human donor with alopecia areata. The sequenced sample was CD4+ T cells sorted from blood, obtained at week 0. V gene TRBV29-1 combines with J gene TRBJ1-1; maybe TRBD1 (5 bases). DNA of the CDR3: TGCAGCGCGAACCGGGACCGAAGGAACACTGAAGCTTTCTTT. As protein: CSANRDRRNTEAFF.